The clone carrying this T cell receptor (beta chain) was counted a few times. Its antigen is unidentified. The CDR3 loop spans 12 amino acids. Germline values: CDR1 SQVTM, CDR2 ANQGSEA. Trimming cost V 7 bases and J 5 bases; bases outside gene matches: 5. The CDR3 regions of TCR beta were amplified from RNA transcripts. A first-round RT-PCR of the TCR CDR3 used the HTBI primer set. Via MiXCR, TCRdb re-called the multiplex PCR reads, giving one row per CDR3 protein. The repertoire includes 500,000 to 650,000 distinct CDR3 sequences, approximately 49% of them detected once, and around 44% sits in the top ten. The record originates from a study of T cells in Graves' hyperthyroidism and ophthalmopathy. Study-wide results and limits: Ophthalmopathy, which appeared later, was predicted by the model a median approximately six months before onset. Most expanded thyroid clonotypes above 0.001 recurred in blood.

The clonotype comes from an adult woman with Graves' disease, either hyperthyroidism or ophthalmopathy (not recorded which). The sample was peripheral blood or thyroid tissue (not recorded which). J is TRBJ2-7 and V is TRBV29-1, with 10 nucleotides matching TRBD1. The chain's CDR3 is CSATGTGDEQYF. The CDR3 DNA reads TGCAGCGCCACCGGGACAGGGGACGAGCAGTACTTC.